These T cell receptor beta chains were read from a single sample in a study of cytomegalovirus exposure and HLA in healthy donors. Measured with immunoSEQ multiplex PCR; TCRdb has only the in-frame clones, and not every one. In total, the table holds about 75,000 clones. What was sequenced was PBMCs. All receptors come from a man aged 35-49 years in good health and CMV-seronegative. CDR3s include the opening cysteine and the closing phenylalanine or tryptophan. D genes are given only for firm matches. Not all rows give a size; the values are once, few, many and, for expanded clones, a class.

. . 13 TRBJ1-4 TRBV13 CASSTTPNEKLFF TGTGCCAGCAGCACCACACCTAATGAAAAACTGTTTTTT
TRBD2 . 16 TRBJ2-2 TRBV7-7 CASSSSGGARTGELFF TGTGCTAGCAGCTCGAGCGGGGGGGCGCGGACCGGGGAGCTGTTTTTT
TRBD1 . 16 TRBJ2-2 TRBV19 CASSIVRGQGTGELFF TGTGCCAGTAGTATAGTGAGGGGGCAAGGCACCGGGGAGCTGTTTTTT
. . 12 TRBJ2-7 TRBV5-4 CASSSDSYEQYF TGTGCCAGCAGCTCGGACAGTTACGAGCAGTACTTC
TRBD1 . 14 TRBJ2-7 TRBV5-1 CASSLEGTAYEQYF TGCGCCAGCAGCTTGGAGGGGACAGCCTACGAGCAGTACTTC
. . 13 TRBJ2-1 TRBV25-1 CASGQGSYNEQFF TGTGCCAGCGGGCAGGGGTCCTACAATGAGCAGTTCTTC
. . 15 TRBJ2-7 TRBV9 CASSRESGSSYEQYF TGTGCCAGCAGCCGTGAGTCGGGGAGCTCCTACGAGCAGTACTTC
. . 14 TRBJ2-5 TRBV5-1 CASSLGGAEETQYF TGCGCCAGCAGCTTGGGTGGGGCAGAAGAGACCCAGTACTTC
TRBD1 . 13 TRBJ2-7 TRBV9 CASSVGQGGEQYF TGTGCCAGCAGCGTCGGACAGGGAGGCGAGCAGTACTTC
TRBD1 . 17 TRBJ2-1 TRBV19 CASSIGGPGQSNNEQFF TGTGCCAGTAGTATAGGAGGCCCGGGACAGTCAAACAATGAGCAGTTCTTC
. . 12 TRBJ2-3 TRBV7-3 CASSRSTDTQYF TGTGCCAGCAGCCGGAGCACAGATACGCAGTATTTT
. . 14 TRBJ1-1 TRBV30 CAWNRFIPGAEAFF TGTGCCTGGAACCGATTTATACCGGGAGCTGAAGCTTTCTTT
. . 14 TRBJ1-2 TRBV6-1 CASSEGRASRGYTF TGTGCCAGCAGTGAAGGCAGGGCTTCTCGAGGCTACACCTTC
TRBD2 . 17 TRBJ2-3 TRBV11-2 CASSPNGLAGGVNTQYF TGTGCCAGCAGCCCGAATGGACTAGCGGGGGGCGTAAATACGCAGTATTTT
TRBD2 . 16 TRBJ2-5 TRBV5-4 CASSFRLAGVQETQYF TGTGCCAGCAGCTTCCGACTAGCGGGGGTACAAGAGACCCAGTACTTC
TRBD1 medium-sized 14 TRBJ2-3 TRBV5-1 CASTSGQGTDTQYF TGCGCCAGCACCTCGGGACAGGGGACAGATACGCAGTATTTT
. . 17 TRBJ1-5 TRBV7-2 CASSLVSQLNSNQPQHF TGTGCCAGCAGCTTAGTTAGCCAGCTCAATAGCAATCAGCCCCAGCATTTT
TRBD2 . 14 TRBJ2-5 TRBV29-1 CSVRTSGAGGTQYF TGCAGCGTTCGGACTAGCGGGGCGGGGGGGACCCAGTACTTC
TRBD1 . 15 TRBJ2-2 TRBV5-4 CASKGGTGNTGELFF TGTGCGAGCAAAGGCGGGACAGGAAACACCGGGGAGCTGTTTTTT
. . 12 TRBJ1-6 TRBV6-5 CASSFGNSPLHF TGTGCCAGCAGTTTCGGTAATTCACCCCTCCACTTT
TRBD1 . 16 TRBJ1-1 TRBV4-1 CASSPTGTVKRTEAFF TGCGCCAGCAGCCCAACGGGGACAGTAAAGAGGACTGAAGCTTTCTTT
TRBD1 . 16 TRBJ1-5 TRBV2 CASSGPGQGANQPQHF TGTGCCAGCAGTGGCCCGGGACAGGGGGCAAACCAGCCCCAGCATTTT
TRBD1 . 14 TRBJ1-4 TRBV18 CASSRTGFNEKLFF TGTGCCAGCTCACGGACAGGTTTTAATGAAAAACTGTTTTTT
TRBD1 . 15 TRBJ1-5 TRBV2 CASSEPGGPNQPQHF TGTGCCAGCAGTGAACCAGGGGGGCCCAATCAGCCCCAGCATTTT
. . 14 TRBJ2-3 TRBV10-1 CASSESSSLDTQYF TGCGCCAGCAGTGAGTCTTCCTCCCTAGATACGCAGTATTTT
. . 15 TRBJ1-2 TRBV27 CASSPQRTANYGYTF TGTGCCAGCAGTCCGCAACGGACAGCTAACTATGGCTACACCTTC
. . 14 TRBJ2-7 TRBV30 CAWSGSGRTGEQYF TGTGCCTGGAGTGGTTCGGGGAGAACGGGAGAGCAGTACTTC
TRBD1 . 14 TRBJ1-5 TRBV29-1 CSVGTGASNQPQHF TGCAGCGTTGGGACAGGGGCGAGCAATCAGCCCCAGCATTTT
TRBD2 . 16 TRBJ2-3 TRBV4-2 CASSQAGLAGTDTQYF TGTGCCAGCAGCCAAGCAGGACTAGCGGGCACAGATACGCAGTATTTT
. . 12 TRBJ1-4 TRBV27 CASSPSNEKLFF TGTGCCAGCAGTCCTTCCAATGAAAAACTGTTTTTT
. . 15 TRBJ1-2 TRBV9 CASSVIRIHALGYTF TGTGCCAGCAGCGTAATCAGGATCCACGCCTTAGGCTACACCTTC
. . 15 TRBJ1-3 TRBV6-5 CASSYSSGSGNTIYF TGTGCCAGCAGTTACTCGTCAGGTTCTGGAAACACCATATATTTT
. . 14 TRBJ2-5 TRBV19 CASSIEGSRETQYF TGTGCCAGTAGTATCGAGGGTTCCCGAGAGACCCAGTACTTC
TRBD2 . 17 TRBJ2-3 TRBV4-1 CASSREAGGYGTDTQYF TGCGCCAGCAGCCGCGAAGCGGGGGGATATGGCACAGATACGCAGTATTTT
TRBD1 . 13 TRBJ2-7 TRBV7-9 CASSVGQGVEQYF TGTGCCAGCTCCGTCGGACAGGGTGTCGAGCAGTACTTC